Listed below are T cell receptor beta chains from one sample, sequenced in a study of T cells after yellow fever vaccination. MiXCR, run by TCRdb on the 5' RACE reads, gives a single entry per CDR3 protein. The sample consists of more than 350,000 distinct CDR3 sequences, roughly 10% of them appearing once. Sequences were derived from PBMCs, sampled on the day of the first yellow fever vaccination. Source of these receptors: a man aged 18 to 30 who received the YFV17D yellow fever vaccine. The CDR3 runs from the conserved cysteine through the conserved F or W. The D gene is left open where the match is weak. Clone size is stated in some rows and not others, as once, few, many or a class when expanded.

size,D,J,V,DNA,CDR3
NA,TRBD2,TRBJ2-1,TRBV5-1,TGCGCCAGCAGCTTGGCAAGGACTAGCGCGGTGGGTGAGCAGTTCTTC,CASSLARTSAVGEQFF
few,NA,TRBJ2-7,TRBV5-4,TGTGCCAGCAGAAAGGACCTCACACTGTACGAGCAGTACTTC,CASRKDLTLYEQYF
NA,TRBD2,TRBJ2-3,TRBV20-1,TGCTGTGCTTGGGCGGGGGGGACTTCGGGCACAGATACGCAGTATTTT,CCAWAGGTSGTDTQYF
NA,NA,TRBJ1-2,TRBV20-1,TGCAGTGCTAGTCAGGCAACCTATGGCTACACCTTC,CSASQATYGYTF
NA,NA,TRBJ1-4,TRBV6-5,TGTGCCAGCAGTTACTCGAACGGAGAGAGACTGTTTTTT,CASSYSNGERLFF
many,NA,TRBJ2-1,TRBV18,TGTGCCAGCTCACAATCGACTTCCGGGAATGAGCAGTTCTTC,CASSQSTSGNEQFF
few,TRBD2,TRBJ2-1,TRBV5-5,TGTGCCAGCAGCCTGCCCTTACTAGCGGGGGGGCCCTATGAGCAGTTCTTC,CASSLPLLAGGPYEQFF
NA,TRBD1,TRBJ2-1,TRBV10-3,TGTGCCATCGGGGACAGGTCGGGGGCCTGGAATGAGCAGTTCTTC,CAIGDRSGAWNEQFF
NA,NA,TRBJ2-3,TRBV2,TGTGCCGCGCGCGGAGGATCCCACACAGATACGCAGTATTTT,CAARGGSHTDTQYF
few,TRBD1,TRBJ2-3,TRBV19,TGTGCCAGTACCACGGGACAGGGCACAGATACGCAGTATTTT,CASTTGQGTDTQYF
once,NA,TRBJ2-5,TRBV7-9,TGTGCCAGCACCCTCCCCGTAACAGGGTCCTCAGAGACCCAGTACTTC,CASTLPVTGSSETQYF
few,NA,TRBJ2-1,TRBV20-1,TGCAGTGCTATCTTTCTGGCCGACAATGAGCAGTTCTTC,CSAIFLADNEQFF
NA,NA,TRBJ2-5,TRBV27,TGTGCCAGCAGTTTGTGGGGGGGCCTGGGGTCAGAGACCCAGTACTTC,CASSLWGGLGSETQYF
few,TRBD2,TRBJ2-3,TRBV19,TGTGCCAGTAGTATTTATTTTTACGGCGGGGGTGAGACAGATACGCAGTATTTT,CASSIYFYGGGETDTQYF
many,NA,TRBJ2-7,TRBV29-1,TGCAGCGTTGAAGACAGTTCCGAGCAGTACTTC,CSVEDSSEQYF
NA,NA,TRBJ2-1,TRBV5-1,TGCGCCAGCAGCTCCACGGAGGTAAGGGCGGCCTACAATGAGCAGTTCTTC,CASSSTEVRAAYNEQFF
NA,TRBD2,TRBJ2-3,TRBV4-3,TGCGCCAGCAGCCAAGATGGGGTCGGCGGGGGGAGGGATACGCAGTATTTT,CASSQDGVGGGRDTQYF
few,TRBD1,TRBJ1-2,TRBV7-2,TGTGCCAGCAGCTTTGGGGTGGCAGGGGGGAATAACTATGGCTACACCTTC,CASSFGVAGGNNYGYTF
NA,NA,TRBJ2-3,TRBV9,TGTGCCAGCAGCGTATGGGCCGACCCAGATACGCAGTATTTT,CASSVWADPDTQYF
NA,NA,TRBJ1-3,TRBV7-8,TGTGCCAGCAGCCCAAGGGCCCTATCGGCTGGAAACACCATATATTTT,CASSPRALSAGNTIYF
few,TRBD1,TRBJ2-2,TRBV7-2,TGTGCCAGCAGCCTTCGACAGGGGGGCTCGACCGGGGAGCTGTTTTTT,CASSLRQGGSTGELFF
NA,NA,TRBJ1-1,TRBV19,TGTGCCACAAATGGAGGAAATGAAGCTTTCTTT,CATNGGNEAFF
many,NA,TRBJ2-1,TRBV5-1,TGCGCCAGCAGCCTTACCACAGTTACATCCTACAATGAGCAGTTCTTC,CASSLTTVTSYNEQFF
many,TRBD1,TRBJ2-5,TRBV29-1,TGCAGCGTTGAAGAGCACGGGACAGGGCCCCAAGAGACCCAGTACTTC,CSVEEHGTGPQETQYF